The present T cell receptor beta chain was sequenced within a study of cytomegalovirus exposure and HLA in healthy donors. Vbeta (60) and Jbeta (13) primers were used in the PCR. Libraries were prepared by immunoSEQ multiplex PCR; TCRdb keeps only in-frame clonotypes and omits some of them. The repertoire includes approximately 150,000 clones, roughly four fifths of them detected once, and about 1% sits in the top ten. The CDR3 is 15 amino acids. Germline V gene sequence: CDR1 SGHDN, CDR2 FVKESK. Notes on the study in general: Association with HLA alleles at 0.05 false discovery rate was found for some 18,000 TCR beta sequences in a later analysis.

Worth noting for this clone: Its cognate antigen is unknown. The junction does not match germline at one end; this may be a read error. Within the sample, other DNA sequences also encode this same CDR3.

The sequence was collected from a woman aged 40 to 50 in good health and CMV-seronegative. The J gene is TRBJ2-1, the V gene TRBV14; D is perhaps TRBD1 (6 bases). Specimen: PBMCs. CDR3 in amino acids: CASSRGGKGNNEQFF. In DNA form, the CDR3 reads TGTGCCAGCAGCCGAGGGGGAAAAGGCAACAATGAGCAATTCTTC.